This T cell receptor beta chain stems from a study of blood T cell repertoires in COVID-19. Study-wide context: Material from acute and convalescent COVID-19 was sourced from the United States, Italy and Spain. Sample material is recorded as cDNA or gDNA derived from T cells, B-cell-depleted T cells, or PBMCs.

The Seattle patients joined while their infection was active and were tracked longitudinally afterward. Original processing methods: Reference gene primers were amplified, and this amplification served to estimate nucleated cell counts. Assay: immunoSEQ multiplex PCR; the TCRdb copy retains only in-frame clones and omits some. V, J and clone size are those of that table, while D and trimming were read from the DNA. The sample holds roughly 200,000 clones, approximately 81% seen once. The specimen sequenced was peripheral blood. The TCR comes from a person aged 70 to 85 with COVID-19, enrolled during active disease.

For the CDR3, the DNA is TGTGCCAGCAGTTCCGACCAGGGCTCCGATCAGCCCCAGCATTTT. It codes for CASSSDQGSDQPQHF. The chain has TRBV28 and TRBJ1-5; weak D call: TRBD1 (5 bases). This CDR3 is 15 amino acids long. V was shortened by 4 bases and J by 5 bases, with 15 bases between the two germline ends. Per germline, CDR1 MDHEN and CDR2 SYDVKM.